These 25 T cell receptor beta chains share one sample of origin, sequenced in a study of beta chain features in type 1 diabetes. What was sequenced were expressed TCRB transcripts, since all of the isolated RNA had been reverse transcribed. Repertoires were generated with immunoSEQ multiplex PCR, while TCRdb's copy carries only in-frame clones and drops some. The sample has about 620,000 clones; around 16% are singletons. The sample consisted of naive CD4+ T cells from blood. The origin of the receptors is a man between 18 and 29 years old in good health.

This clone was counted between two and nine times. The chain employs TRBV4-3 and TRBJ1-6; D unclear. The V end was cut by 0 bases, the J end by 4 bases, with 7 bases between. The CDR3 has 15 amino acids. The germline V gene has CDR1 LGHNA and CDR2 YSLEER. The CDR3 region has the DNA TGCGCCAGCAGCCAAGATCCACAGTATAATTCACCCCTCCACTTT. It translates to CASSQDPQYNSPLHF.

This clone has only a few counts. The rearrangement uses TRBV7-9 and TRBJ2-7; 7 bases match TRBD1. Germline loops: CDR1 SEHNR, CDR2 FQNEAQ (reference sequence). The CDR3 contains 15 residues. Germline trimming cut 5 bases from V and 6 bases from J; bases unmatched to any gene: 13. CDR3 sequence reads: CASSRPGQPRTEQYF. The CDR3 DNA follows: TGTGCCAGCAGCCGACCGGGACAGCCAAGGACCGAGCAGTACTTC.

In this sample, this clone turned up a few times. The gene calls are TRBV5-5 and TRBJ1-1, with TRBD1 identical over 10 bases. From germline, CDR1 is SGHKS and CDR2 YYEKEE (reference sequence). The CDR3 covers 13 residues. The V and J ends lost 4 bases and 5 bases, in that order; junction bases with no gene match: 2. The CDR3 coding sequence is TGTGCCAGCAGCCCGGACAGGGGGACTGAAGCTTTCTTT. Protein product: CASSPDRGTEAFF.

V usage is TRBV5-4 and J usage is TRBJ2-3, with 8 bases fitting TRBD2. The V gene's germline CDR1 is SGHNT and CDR2 YYREEE (reference sequence). With V trimmed by 6 bases and J by 6 bases, 6 bases remained unmatched. The CDR3 contains 13 residues. The CDR3 DNA sequence: TGTGCCAGCAATCGGGGGGGTTCCGATACGCAGTATTTT. Residues: CASNRGGSDTQYF.

The V call is TRBV15, the J call TRBJ2-7; perhaps TRBD1 as D (5 bases). V dropped 4 bases and J dropped 6 bases, with 10 bases sitting between them. The length of the CDR3 is 12 residues. Germline values: CDR1 LNHNV, CDR2 YYDKDF (reference sequence). CDR3 sequence: CATSKPQGEQYF. The CDR3 DNA is TGTGCCACCAGCAAACCGCAGGGCGAGCAGTACTTC.

The sample holds a few counts of this clone. The chain carries TRBV2 and TRBJ2-5, with TRBD1 identical over 8 bases. The CDR3 is 15 residues long. V shed 6 bases and J 8 bases; nucleotides not matched to a gene: 14. Looked up from germline, CDR1 is SNHLY and CDR2 is FYNNEI. In DNA, the CDR3 is TGTGCCAGCAGAGGGACAGGAGGGGTCCTCAACACCCAGTACTTC. Translation gives CASRGTGGVLNTQYF.

The chain links TRBV25-1 to TRBJ2-3, with D possibly TRBD2 on 6 matching bases. V dropped 2 bases and J dropped 3 bases, with 6 bases sitting between them. Germline CDR1 is MGHDK and CDR2 is SYGVNS. CDR3 length equals 13 residues. DNA for the CDR3: TGTGCCAGCAGTGAAGGAGGGACAGATACGCAGTATTTT. Translating it yields CASSEGGTDTQYF.

The chain is built from TRBV11-2 and TRBJ2-5; 9 bases match TRBD1. This CDR3 has 16 amino acids. J gave up 2 bases and V 2 bases, and 6 bases lay outside the gene matches. Germline V lookup: CDR1 SGHAT, CDR2 FQNNGV. The DNA for the CDR3 is TGTGCCAGCAGCTTATTGACAGGGGGAGGGCAAGAGACCCAGTACTTC. Translation gives CASSLLTGGGQETQYF.

There are a few counts of this clone. This chain links TRBV30 with TRBJ2-7; D gene unclear. CDR1 is GTSNPN and CDR2 is SVGIG in the germline V gene (reference sequence). The CDR3 covers 13 residues. The V and J ends lost 1 base and 3 bases respectively, with 10 bases between them. This CDR3 is CAWSADIYYEQYF. In nucleotides, the CDR3 is TGTGCCTGGAGTGCCGACATATACTACGAGCAGTACTTC.

V and J are TRBV19 and TRBJ1-1; the D gene is possibly TRBD1 (5 bases). From germline, CDR1 is LNHDA and CDR2 SQIVND (reference sequence). The V end lost 7 bases, the J end lost 1 base, and 10 bases lay between the germline ends. The CDR3 has 13 residues. The CDR3 DNA sequence: TGTGCCAGTAAGGGCAGGGAGAACACTGAAGCTTTCTTT. It translates to CASKGRENTEAFF. Combining the CDR3 with reference TRBV19 and TRBJ1-1 gives the whole variable domain DGGITQSPKYLFRKEGQNVTLSCEQNLNHDAMYWYRQDPGQGLRLIYYSQIVNDFQKGDIAEGYSVSREKKESFPLTVTSAQKNPTAFYLCASKGRENTEAFFGQGTRLTVV.

The CDR3 coding sequence is TGTGCCAGCAGTCGGGACAGCAATCAGCCCCAGCATTTT. It yields the protein CASSRDSNQPQHF. This chain connects TRBV6-4 to TRBJ1-5; D may be TRBD1 (5 bases). The germline gives CDR1 MRHNA, CDR2 SNTAGT. V was cut by 5 bases and J by 1 base, with 6 bases left in between. CDR3 length: 13 residues.

This clone came up a few times. The chain combines TRBV7-9 with TRBJ1-3; TRBD1 aligns across 7 bases. This CDR3 has 15 residues. The germline gives CDR1 SEHNR, CDR2 FQNEAQ (reference sequence). J was trimmed by 1 base and V by 5 bases; bases with no gene match: 5. CDR3 loop: CASSRRTGSGNTIYF. The CDR3 region has the DNA TGTGCCAGCAGCCGCCGGACAGGTTCTGGAAACACCATATATTTT.

This clone was detected only a few times. This sequence joins TRBV14 and TRBJ2-5; TRBD2 aligns across 7 bases. J gave up 5 bases and V 5 bases, and 11 bases lay outside the gene matches. The CDR3 runs to 15 residues. CDR1 is SGHDN, CDR2 FVKESK, per germline. The CDR3 sequence: CASSDGFAGAETQYF. The CDR3 DNA reads TGTGCCAGCAGCGATGGGTTTGCGGGAGCGGAGACCCAGTACTTC.

The rearrangement links TRBV11-3 to TRBJ2-5; D is possibly TRBD2 (5 bases). This CDR3 contains 14 residues. Germline lookup yields CDR1 SGHNT and CDR2 YENEEA. Trimming cost V 5 bases and J 0 bases, with 10 bases left between them. CDR3 in DNA: TGTGCCAGCAGCCGGAGGAGCTACCAAGAGACCCAGTACTTC. Its translation: CASSRRSYQETQYF.

The rearrangement joins TRBV5-1 to TRBJ1-2; 9 bases align to TRBD1. The trim removed 0 bases at V and 8 bases at J, leaving 5 bases unmatched. The CDR3 spans 14 residues. CDR1 and CDR2 from the germline V gene are SGHRS and YFSETQ. CDR3 coding DNA: TGCGCCAGCAGCTTGGACAGGGGGCTTGTCGGCTACACCTTC. Translating it yields CASSLDRGLVGYTF.

This clone was picked up a small number of times. V gene TRBV18 combines with J gene TRBJ2-4; unclear D gene. Deletions cut 3 bases from V and 0 bases from J, with 15 bases between. The CDR3 runs 17 residues. The germline V gene encodes CDR1 KGHSH and CDR2 LQKENI. DNA for the CDR3: TGTGCCAGCTCACCGGCAGATCATTATCTAGCCAAAAACATTCAGTACTTC. Protein product: CASSPADHYLAKNIQYF.

Only a few counts were recorded for this clone. The rearrangement links TRBV19 to TRBJ1-1, with D unresolved. V was shortened by 5 bases and J by 3 bases, with 7 bases between the two germline ends. The germline gives CDR1 LNHDA, CDR2 SQIVND (reference sequence). The CDR3 totals 12 residues. The CDR3 region has the DNA TGTGCCAGTAGTGAAGCATACACTGAAGCTTTCTTT. Amino acid sequence: CASSEAYTEAFF.

This clone was seen more than once but under ten times. This chain connects TRBV30 to TRBJ2-1, with D perhaps matching TRBD1 (6 bases). Between the trimmed V and J ends, which lost 2 bases and 0 bases, there was a span of 20 bases. Germline loops: CDR1 GTSNPN, CDR2 SVGIG (reference sequence). This CDR3 is 18 amino acids long. CDR3: CAWSFGRSGGLSYNEQFF. The CDR3 DNA reads as TGTGCCTGGAGTTTCGGCAGGAGTGGGGGCCTCTCCTACAATGAGCAGTTCTTC.

This clone was detected only a few times. The junction departs from the called germline gene at one end, perhaps through a read error. This chain uses TRBV10-3 with TRBJ2-2; possible D gene TRBD2, 5 bases. This CDR3 has 13 residues. Germline V gene sequence: CDR1 ENHRY, CDR2 SYGVKD. CDR3 sequence reads: CAISPDLTGELSF. CDR3 in DNA: TGTGCCATCAGCCCCGACCTCACCGGGGAGCTGTCTTTT.

On this clone: At one boundary the junction diverges from the germline segment, which might be a read error. The chain recombines TRBV11-3 with TRBJ2-3; 9 positions match TRBD1. The CDR3 length is 17 residues. Germline CDR1 reads SGHNT; CDR2 reads YENEEA. The CDR3 DNA sequence: TGTGCCAGCAGCCGACCGACCGGGGGACAGGGCACTGATACGCAGTATTTT. Translating gives CASSRPTGGQGTDTQYF.

This clone was seen only a few times. The chain links TRBV7-9 to TRBJ2-3; possibly TRBD2 for D (5 bases). Per germline, CDR1 SEHNR and CDR2 FQNEAQ (reference sequence). V dropped 4 bases and J dropped 3 bases, with 14 bases sitting between them. The CDR3 loop spans 15 amino acids. This CDR3 reads CASSSARGWTDTQYF. The CDR3 DNA reads TGTGCCAGCAGCTCAGCGCGAGGGTGGACAGATACGCAGTATTTT.

The rearrangement uses TRBV19 and TRBJ1-2, with 7 positions matching TRBD1. CDR3 size: 15 residues. J was trimmed by 6 bases and V by 4 bases; bases with no gene match: 11. The germline V gene has CDR1 LNHDA and CDR2 SQIVND (reference sequence). The CDR3 bases are TGTGCCAGTAGTACCGGCCGACAGGGTGTGCATGGCTACACCTTC. Translating gives CASSTGRQGVHGYTF. Variable domain in full (rest from reference TRBV19 and TRBJ1-2): DGGITQSPKYLFRKEGQNVTLSCEQNLNHDAMYWYRQDPGQGLRLIYYSQIVNDFQKGDIAEGYSVSREKKESFPLTVTSAQKNPTAFYLCASSTGRQGVHGYTFGSGTRLTVV.

The genes are TRBV7-2 and TRBJ2-3; D is unclear. The germline V gene encodes CDR1 SGHTA and CDR2 FQGNSA. With 5 bases removed from V and 8 bases from J, the gap between germline ends came to 11 bases. The CDR3 extends over 12 amino acids. The CDR3 sequence is CASSATWGTQYF. As DNA, the CDR3 is TGTGCCAGCAGCGCGACCTGGGGTACGCAGTATTTT. Together with reference TRBV7-2 and TRBJ2-3, the CDR3 gives the full variable domain: GAGVSQSPSNKVTEKGKDVELRCDPISGHTALYWYRQSLGQGLEFLIYFQGNSAPDKSGLPSDRFSAERTGGSVSTLTIQRTQQEDSAVYLCASSATWGTQYFGPGTRLTVL.

CDR3 region: CASSRLAAKTGELFF. CDR3 nucleotide sequence: TGTGCCAGCAGTAGACTAGCGGCAAAAACCGGGGAGCTGTTTTTT. The V call is TRBV6-5, the J call TRBJ2-2, with TRBD2 matching over 9 bases. Germline-derived CDR1 and CDR2 are MNHEY and SVGAGI. The CDR3 loop spans 15 amino acids. The ends lost 5 bases at V and 5 bases at J; junction bases unmatched: 6.

This chain links TRBV6-5 with TRBJ1-1; D not resolved. The germline CDR1 and CDR2 sequences are MNHEY and SVGAGI. The CDR3 is 13 residues long. Trimming removed 6 bases at V and 1 base at J, with 9 bases between. The CDR3 region has the DNA TGTGCCAGCAGCCGGACGGAGAACACTGAAGCTTTCTTT. This encodes CASSRTENTEAFF.